Listed below are T cell receptor beta chains from one sample, sequenced in a study of T cells and Merkel cell carcinoma outcomes. Some clones are missing from TCRdb's copy, which holds only in-frame ones; the method was immunoSEQ multiplex PCR. The table includes under 15,000 clones, less than 97% detected once. Sequences were obtained from tumor tissue from Merkel cell carcinoma. These receptors were collected from a human donor with Merkel cell carcinoma. CDR3s include the opening cysteine and the closing phenylalanine or tryptophan. The order of the fields is clone size, D gene, J gene, V gene, CDR3 protein, CDR3 DNA. The D gene is left open where the match is weak. Not all rows give a size; the values are once, few, many and, for expanded clones, a class.

abundance: -
d_gene: -
j_gene: TRBJ1-2
v_gene: TRBV30
CDR3aa: CAWSTGTYGYTF
CDR3nt: TGTGCCTGGAGTACAGGGACCTATGGCTACACCTTC

abundance: -
d_gene: -
j_gene: TRBJ1-1
v_gene: TRBV28
CDR3aa: CASSLRDTEAFF
CDR3nt: TGTGCCAGCAGTTTGAGGGACACTGAAGCTTTCTTT

abundance: -
d_gene: -
j_gene: TRBJ1-4
v_gene: TRBV2
CDR3aa: CASRERGVFQLRTNEKLFF
CDR3nt: TGTGCCAGCAGGGAACGGGGAGTCTTTCAGCTGAGGACTAATGAAAAACTGTTTTTT

abundance: -
d_gene: TRBD1
j_gene: TRBJ1-1
v_gene: TRBV10-3
CDR3aa: CAVQGQANTEAFF
CDR3nt: TGTGCCGTACAAGGACAGGCGAACACTGAAGCTTTCTTT

abundance: -
d_gene: -
j_gene: TRBJ2-7
v_gene: TRBV11-2
CDR3aa: CASSLGGVDEQYF
CDR3nt: TGTGCCAGCAGCCTGGGGGGCGTTGACGAGCAGTACTTC

abundance: -
d_gene: -
j_gene: TRBJ2-3
v_gene: TRBV6-5
CDR3aa: CASSRAGAVGNTQYF
CDR3nt: TGTGCCAGCAGTCGGGCGGGGGCCGTGGGGAATACGCAGTATTTT

abundance: -
d_gene: TRBD2
j_gene: TRBJ2-3
v_gene: TRBV4-1
CDR3aa: CASSQGRGLAGIADTQYF
CDR3nt: TGCGCCAGCAGCCAAGGCCGGGGACTAGCGGGGATTGCCGATACGCAGTATTTT

abundance: -
d_gene: -
j_gene: TRBJ2-1
v_gene: TRBV14
CDR3aa: CASSQGGRGEQFF
CDR3nt: TGTGCCAGCAGCCAAGGCGGAAGGGGTGAGCAGTTCTTC

abundance: -
d_gene: -
j_gene: TRBJ1-2
v_gene: TRBV29-1
CDR3aa: CSGATAGNYGYTF
CDR3nt: TGCAGCGGGGCTACAGCGGGCAACTATGGCTACACCTTC

abundance: -
d_gene: -
j_gene: TRBJ2-3
v_gene: TRBV4-3
CDR3aa: CASSQDSYQSVRAQYF
CDR3nt: TGCGCCAGCAGCCAAGATAGCTACCAGTCAGTAAGGGCGCAGTATTTT

abundance: -
d_gene: TRBD1
j_gene: TRBJ1-4
v_gene: TRBV5-1
CDR3aa: CASSLKAQGGNEKLFF
CDR3nt: TGCGCCAGCAGCCTTAAAGCGCAGGGGGGTAATGAAAAACTGTTTTTT

abundance: once
d_gene: -
j_gene: TRBJ2-5
v_gene: TRBV14
CDR3aa: CASSQMDWQETQYF
CDR3nt: TGTGCCAGCAGCCAAATGGACTGGCAAGAGACCCAGTACTTC

abundance: -
d_gene: -
j_gene: TRBJ2-7
v_gene: TRBV6-5
CDR3aa: CASSYRVGSYEQYF
CDR3nt: TGTGCCAGCAGTTATAGAGTGGGCTCCTACGAGCAGTACTTC

abundance: -
d_gene: TRBD1
j_gene: TRBJ2-7
v_gene: TRBV5-1
CDR3aa: CASSVGTAYEQYF
CDR3nt: TGCGCCAGCAGCGTCGGGACAGCATACGAGCAGTACTTC

abundance: -
d_gene: -
j_gene: TRBJ2-5
v_gene: TRBV20-1
CDR3aa: CSATPQETQYF
CDR3nt: TGCAGTGCGACCCCCCAAGAGACCCAGTACTTC

abundance: -
d_gene: TRBD1
j_gene: TRBJ1-1
v_gene: TRBV4-1
CDR3aa: CASSHLGQGNTEAFF
CDR3nt: TGCGCCAGCAGCCACCTGGGACAGGGGAACACTGAAGCTTTCTTT

abundance: -
d_gene: -
j_gene: TRBJ2-1
v_gene: TRBV12-5
CDR3aa: CASGPRWNEQFF
CDR3nt: TGTGCTAGTGGTCCCAGATGGAATGAGCAGTTCTTC

abundance: -
d_gene: -
j_gene: TRBJ1-1
v_gene: TRBV5-1
CDR3aa: CASSLSPAMNTEAFF
CDR3nt: TGCGCCAGCAGCTTAAGCCCAGCTATGAACACTGAAGCTTTCTTT